The sequence of this T cell receptor beta chain was determined in a study of blood T cell repertoires in COVID-19. Study information: From the United States, Italy and Spain came samples of acute and convalescent COVID-19. Sample material is recorded as cDNA or gDNA derived from T cells, B-cell-depleted T cells, or PBMCs.

In the authors' methods: Reference gene primer amplification yielded estimated nucleated cell counts. Produced via immunoSEQ multiplex PCR; TCRdb's table is partial and in-frame only. V and J calls and clone size are given by that table; D and trimming were obtained from the DNA. This table has 15,000 to 20,000 clones, approximately 89% appearing once. Sequenced: peripheral blood. The source of this sequence is a man aged 55 to 70 with active COVID-19.

The CDR3 spells CASSVGGTGNTIYF. The CDR3 bases are TGTGCCAGCAGCGTAGGAGGGACTGGAAACACCATATATTTT. The V gene is TRBV9, the J gene TRBJ1-3; D remains unclear. This CDR3 has 14 residues. Germline assignment: CDR1 SGDLS and CDR2 YYNGEE. The V and J ends lost 0 bases and 2 bases respectively, with 6 bases between them.